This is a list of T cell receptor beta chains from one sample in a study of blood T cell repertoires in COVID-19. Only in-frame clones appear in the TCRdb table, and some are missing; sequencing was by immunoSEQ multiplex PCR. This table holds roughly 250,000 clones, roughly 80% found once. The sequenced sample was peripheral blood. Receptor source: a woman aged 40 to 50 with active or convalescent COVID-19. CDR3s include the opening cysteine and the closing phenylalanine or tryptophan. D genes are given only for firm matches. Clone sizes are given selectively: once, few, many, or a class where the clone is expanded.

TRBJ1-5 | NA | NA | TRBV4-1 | TGCGCCAGCAGCGTGCAGGGAAATAGCAATCAGCCCCAGCATTTT | CASSVQGNSNQPQHF
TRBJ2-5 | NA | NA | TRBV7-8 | TGTGCCAGCAGCTTGTCACAACAAGAGACCCAGTACTTC | CASSLSQQETQYF
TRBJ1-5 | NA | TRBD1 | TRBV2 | TGTGCCAGCAATTTACAGGGGGGAAGCAATCAGCCCCAGCATTTT | CASNLQGGSNQPQHF
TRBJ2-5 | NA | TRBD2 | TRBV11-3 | TGTGCCAGCAGCTTCACTAGCGGAGGGACCCAGTACTTC | CASSFTSGGTQYF
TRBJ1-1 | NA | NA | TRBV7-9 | TGTGCCAGCAGCCCCTCTAACACTGAAGCTTTCTTT | CASSPSNTEAFF
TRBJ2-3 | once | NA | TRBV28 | TGTGCCAGCAGTCCTACCAGGGGCACAGATACGCAGTATTTT | CASSPTRGTDTQYF
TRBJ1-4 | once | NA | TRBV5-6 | TGTGCCAGCAGCCCACCTGGTAGAGGTGAAAAACTGTTTTTT | CASSPPGRGEKLFF
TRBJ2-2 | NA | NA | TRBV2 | TGTGCCAGCACCAAAGGGAGGACGTACACCGGGGAGCTGTTTTTT | CASTKGRTYTGELFF
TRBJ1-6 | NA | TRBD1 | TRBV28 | TGTGCCAGCAGTTTAGGGACAGGGGGCAGGTCACCCCTCCACTTT | CASSLGTGGRSPLHF
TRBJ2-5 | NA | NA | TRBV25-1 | TGTGCCAGCAGTGAAGAAATAGCCCGAGAGGCCCAGTACTTC | CASSEEIAREAQYF